This T cell receptor (beta chain) was sequenced during a study of blood T cell repertoires in COVID-19. Overall study: The cDNA or gDNA used as material had been derived from T cells, B-cell-depleted T cells, or PBMCs.

In the authors' methods: By means of reference gene primer amplification, nucleated cell counts were estimated. Clones were read by immunoSEQ multiplex PCR, and TCRdb kept only the in-frame ones, dropping some. V, J and clone size reflect that table, while D and trimming were determined from the DNA. The sample lists around 310,000 clones; roughly 88% were seen once. Germline CDR1 and CDR2: SGHAT and FQNNGV. The CDR3 has 14 residues. V lost 3 bases, J lost 5 bases, and 1 base stayed unmatched. The chain employs TRBV11-2 and TRBJ2-7; 13 positions match TRBD2. The material sequenced was peripheral blood. The TCR was taken from a woman aged 50 to 65 with active or convalescent COVID-19. The CDR3 reads CASSFGLAGDEQYF. CDR3 sequence (DNA): TGTGCCAGCAGCTTCGGACTAGCGGGAGACGAGCAGTACTTC.